The 5 T cell receptor beta chains below all came from one sample that was sequenced in a study of blood T cell repertoires in COVID-19. Using immunoSEQ multiplex PCR, the repertoire was profiled, and TCRdb retains in-frame clones only, with some absent. The data hold some 250,000 clones, with about three quarters observed a single time. The sequenced sample was peripheral blood. These receptors all come from a woman of 80 years or more with acute or convalescent COVID-19.

This chain links TRBV15 with TRBJ2-7, with 7 nucleotides matching TRBD1. CDR1 LNHNV and CDR2 YYDKDF come from the germline V gene (reference sequence). The length of the CDR3 is 15 residues. Trimming removed 3 bases from V and 4 bases from J; junction bases left unmatched: 9. Written as DNA, the CDR3 is TGTGCCACCAGCAGGATGACAGGGTATAGATACGAGCAGTACTTC. The encoded protein is CATSRMTGYRYEQYF.

V is TRBV2 and J is TRBJ1-1; possibly TRBD1 for D (6 bases). This CDR3 has 12 amino acids. Trimming took 2 bases from V and 7 from J, leaving 8 bases between them. Per the germline V gene, CDR1 is SNHLY and CDR2 is FYNNEI. The CDR3, as DNA: TGTGCCAGCAGTGAAACCAGGGGTGAAGCTTTCTTT. Its protein is CASSETRGEAFF. The full variable domain, completed using reference TRBV2 and TRBJ1-1, is EPEVTQTPSHQVTQMGQEVILRCVPISNHLYFYWYRQILGQKVEFLVSFYNNEISEKSEIFDDQFSVERPDGSNFTLKIRSTKLEDSAMYFCASSETRGEAFFGQGTRLTVV.

The chain couples TRBV19 to TRBJ1-1, with D perhaps TRBD1 (5 bases). The CDR3 loop spans 15 amino acids. Trimming took off 4 bases at V and 1 base at J, with 13 bases between the two ends. Looked up from germline, CDR1 is LNHDA and CDR2 is SQIVND (reference sequence). In DNA form, the CDR3 reads TGTGCCAGTAGTACCCAAGCAACAGGGAACACTGAAGCTTTCTTT. Residues: CASSTQATGNTEAFF.

The chain joins TRBV28 to TRBJ2-7, with D tentatively TRBD2 (6 bases). Per the germline V gene, CDR1 is MDHEN and CDR2 is SYDVKM. Between the trimmed V and J ends, which lost 0 bases and 2 bases, there was a span of 14 bases. This CDR3 is 16 amino acids long. The CDR3 region has the DNA TGTGCCAGCAGTTTATGGGGCGGGACGACCACCTACGAGCAGTACTTC. Translated: CASSLWGGTTTYEQYF.

The chain carries TRBV6-6 and TRBJ2-7; 9 positions agree with TRBD1. CDR3 length: 14 amino acids. Germline V gene sequence: CDR1 MNHNY, CDR2 SVGAGI (reference sequence). Germline trimming cut 6 bases from V and 4 bases from J; bases unmatched to any gene: 7. The CDR3 sequence: CASRLTGGAYEQYF. For the CDR3, the DNA is TGTGCCAGCAGACTTACAGGGGGCGCATACGAGCAGTACTTC.